This T cell receptor (beta chain) was sequenced during a study of T cell clones after liver transplantation. Study summary: Liver transplant recipients had immunosuppression withdrawal attempted within 2 years. Study-wide findings and caveats: In 5 of 8 subjects, circulating graft-donor-reactive CD4 TCRbeta sequences fell significantly after transplant.

Comment on this clone: The antigen remains unidentified.

Germline CDR1 is SEHNR and CDR2 is FQNEAQ (reference sequence). V lost 3 bases to trimming and J lost 6 bases, with 12 bases between them. CDR3 size: 14 residues. TCRdb keeps only in-frame clones here, not all; method: immunoSEQ multiplex PCR. The sample has approximately 72,000 clones, 90% seen once; the top ten hold roughly 2.6%. The rearrangement joins TRBV7-9 to TRBJ1-5; unclear D gene. The source of this sequence is a human donor who received a liver transplant. The sample in question was CD4+ T cells from blood, obtained before liver transplant. CDR3 coding DNA: TGTGCCAGCAGCTTGGAGGGAGAGGTTCAGCCCCAGCATTTT. This gives the protein CASSLEGEVQPQHF.